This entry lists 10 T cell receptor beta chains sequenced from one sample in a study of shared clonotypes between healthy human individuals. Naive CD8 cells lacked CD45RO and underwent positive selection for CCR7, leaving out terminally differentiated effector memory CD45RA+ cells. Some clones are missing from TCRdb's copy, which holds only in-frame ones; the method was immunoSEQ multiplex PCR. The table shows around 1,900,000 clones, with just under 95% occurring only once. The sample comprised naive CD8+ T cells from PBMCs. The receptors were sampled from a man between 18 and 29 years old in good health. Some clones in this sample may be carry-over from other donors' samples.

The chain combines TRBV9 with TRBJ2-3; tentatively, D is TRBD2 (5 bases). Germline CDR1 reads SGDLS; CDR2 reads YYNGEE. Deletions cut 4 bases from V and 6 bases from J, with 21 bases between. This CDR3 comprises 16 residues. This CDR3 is CASSTAGSPSMDTQYF. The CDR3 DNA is TGTGCCAGCAGCACTGCTGGTAGCCCTAGCATGGATACGCAGTATTTT.

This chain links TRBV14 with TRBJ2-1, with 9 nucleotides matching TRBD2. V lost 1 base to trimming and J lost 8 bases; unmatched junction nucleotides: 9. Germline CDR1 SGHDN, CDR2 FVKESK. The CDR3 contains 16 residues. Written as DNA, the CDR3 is TGTGCCAGCAGCCAAGGCTGGACTAGCGCGCACCATGAGCAGTTCTTC. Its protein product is CASSQGWTSAHHEQFF.

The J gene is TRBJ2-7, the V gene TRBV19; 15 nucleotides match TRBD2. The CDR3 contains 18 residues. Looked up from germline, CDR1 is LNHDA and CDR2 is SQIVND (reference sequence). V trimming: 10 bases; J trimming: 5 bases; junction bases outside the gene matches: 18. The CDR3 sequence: CATSLRGGLAGGPNEQYF. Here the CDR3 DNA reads TGTGCCACTTCGCTCCGGGGGGGACTAGCGGGAGGCCCCAACGAGCAGTACTTC.

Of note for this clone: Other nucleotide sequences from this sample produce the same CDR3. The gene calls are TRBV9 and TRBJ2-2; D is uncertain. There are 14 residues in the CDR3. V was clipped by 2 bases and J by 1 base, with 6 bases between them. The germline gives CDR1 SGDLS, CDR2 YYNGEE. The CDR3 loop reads CASSVGGNTGELFF. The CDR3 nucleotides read TGTGCCAGCAGCGTCGGCGGGAACACCGGGGAGCTGTTTTTT.

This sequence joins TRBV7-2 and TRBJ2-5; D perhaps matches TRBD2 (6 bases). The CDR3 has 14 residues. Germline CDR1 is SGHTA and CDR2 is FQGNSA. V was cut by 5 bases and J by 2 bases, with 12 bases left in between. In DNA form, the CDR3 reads TGTGCCAGCAGCCGCCGGGGGAGTCAAGAGACCCAGTACTTC. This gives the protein CASSRRGSQETQYF.

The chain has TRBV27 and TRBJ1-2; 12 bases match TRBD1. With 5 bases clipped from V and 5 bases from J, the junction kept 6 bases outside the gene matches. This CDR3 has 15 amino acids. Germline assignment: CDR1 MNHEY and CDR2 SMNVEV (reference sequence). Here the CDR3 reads CASSPGTGGRYGYTF. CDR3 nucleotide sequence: TGTGCCAGCAGTCCTGGGACAGGGGGCCGGTATGGCTACACCTTC.

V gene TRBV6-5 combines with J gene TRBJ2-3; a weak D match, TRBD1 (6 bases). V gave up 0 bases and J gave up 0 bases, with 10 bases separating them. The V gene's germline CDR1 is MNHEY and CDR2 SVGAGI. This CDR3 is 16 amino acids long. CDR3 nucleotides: TGTGCCAGCAGTTACTCGACAGGTCCTAGCACAGATACGCAGTATTTT. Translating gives CASSYSTGPSTDTQYF.

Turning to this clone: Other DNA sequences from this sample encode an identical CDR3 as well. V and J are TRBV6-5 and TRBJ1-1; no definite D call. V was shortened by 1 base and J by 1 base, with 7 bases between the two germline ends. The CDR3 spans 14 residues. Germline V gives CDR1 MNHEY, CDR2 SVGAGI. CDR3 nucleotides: TGTGCCAGCAGTTACTTCTCCGGGAACACTGAAGCTTTCTTT. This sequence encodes CASSYFSGNTEAFF.

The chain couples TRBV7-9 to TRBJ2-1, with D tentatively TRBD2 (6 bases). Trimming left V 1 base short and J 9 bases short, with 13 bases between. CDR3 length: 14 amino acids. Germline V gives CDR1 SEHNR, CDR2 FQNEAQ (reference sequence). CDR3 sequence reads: CASSLGGTGSEQFF. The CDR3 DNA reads TGTGCCAGCAGCTTAGGTGGTACCGGGAGTGAGCAGTTCTTC.

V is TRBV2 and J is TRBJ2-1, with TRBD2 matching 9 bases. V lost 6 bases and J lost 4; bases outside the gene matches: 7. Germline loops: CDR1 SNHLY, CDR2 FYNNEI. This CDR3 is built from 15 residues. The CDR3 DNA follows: TGTGCCAGCAGACCTTGGCTAGCGGGGTACAATGAGCAGTTCTTC. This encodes CASRPWLAGYNEQFF.